This is a list of T cell receptor beta chains from one sample in a study of neoadjuvant nivolumab and ipilimumab in lung cancer. Libraries were prepared by immunoSEQ multiplex PCR; TCRdb keeps only in-frame clonotypes and omits some of them. This sample has tens of thousands of clones, with approximately 78% found just once. Sequencing used tumor tissue, obtained after neoadjuvant nivolumab, alone or with ipilimumab, at or shortly before surgery. The source of these receptors is an adult with non-small cell lung cancer. Both conserved end residues are part of each CDR3. Each record gives: J gene, D gene, V gene, clone size, CDR3 length, CDR3 DNA, CDR3 protein. A D gene is named only where the DNA matches it firmly. A clone size is listed for some rows: how often the clone was seen (once, few, many), or a class if it is expanded.

j_gene: TRBJ1-1
d_gene: .
v_gene: TRBV27
abundance: .
len: 15
CDR3nt: TGTGCCAGCAGTTTAATCCGGGGAACGAACACTGAAGCTTTCTTT
CDR3aa: CASSLIRGTNTEAFF

j_gene: TRBJ2-5
d_gene: .
v_gene: TRBV6-5
abundance: .
len: 13
CDR3nt: TGTGCCAGCAGTATCACAGGGAGAGAGACCCAGTACTTC
CDR3aa: CASSITGRETQYF

j_gene: TRBJ1-2
d_gene: .
v_gene: TRBV6-1
abundance: .
len: 14
CDR3nt: TGTGCCAGCAGTGAATCCCGGGATTGGTATGGCTACACCTTC
CDR3aa: CASSESRDWYGYTF

j_gene: TRBJ1-4
d_gene: .
v_gene: TRBV7-6
abundance: once
len: 15
CDR3nt: TGTGCCAGCAGCTCGGGCCCTGCAACTAATGAAAAACTGTTTTTT
CDR3aa: CASSSGPATNEKLFF

j_gene: TRBJ1-1
d_gene: .
v_gene: TRBV18
abundance: .
len: 15
CDR3nt: TGTGCCAGCTCACAGGCCGGGGCCGGGAACACTGAAGCTTTCTTT
CDR3aa: CASSQAGAGNTEAFF

j_gene: TRBJ2-4
d_gene: .
v_gene: TRBV14
abundance: .
len: 16
CDR3nt: TGTGCCAGCAGCCAAGGCACCGGACTAGCCAAAAACATTCAGTACTTC
CDR3aa: CASSQGTGLAKNIQYF

j_gene: TRBJ2-2
d_gene: TRBD1
v_gene: TRBV27
abundance: .
len: 19
CDR3nt: TGTGCCAGCAGTTTAACTCCACCGGGACAGAGGGGACGTAGCGGGGAGCTGTTTTTT
CDR3aa: CASSLTPPGQRGRSGELFF

j_gene: TRBJ2-5
d_gene: .
v_gene: TRBV11-2
abundance: .
len: 15
CDR3nt: TGTGCCAGCAGCTTAGACCCCCCGGGAGTAGAGACCCAGTACTTC
CDR3aa: CASSLDPPGVETQYF

j_gene: TRBJ2-1
d_gene: .
v_gene: TRBV2
abundance: .
len: 14
CDR3nt: TGTGCCAGCAGTGATTGGCTAACGGACAATGAGCAGTTCTTC
CDR3aa: CASSDWLTDNEQFF

j_gene: TRBJ2-3
d_gene: .
v_gene: TRBV6-4
abundance: .
len: 13
CDR3nt: TGTGCCACTTCAAGGCAAGGCCTAAATACGCAGTATTTT
CDR3aa: CATSRQGLNTQYF

j_gene: TRBJ2-3
d_gene: TRBD2
v_gene: TRBV5-1
abundance: .
len: 14
CDR3nt: TGCGCCACCGCCGGCGGGAGTAACACAGATACGCAGTATTTT
CDR3aa: CATAGGSNTDTQYF

j_gene: TRBJ2-1
d_gene: TRBD2
v_gene: TRBV15
abundance: .
len: 16
CDR3nt: TGTGCCACCAGCAGAGCAGGACTAGCGTCCTCAAATGAGCAGTTCTTC
CDR3aa: CATSRAGLASSNEQFF

j_gene: TRBJ2-3
d_gene: .
v_gene: TRBV7-9
abundance: once
len: 16
CDR3nt: TGTGCCAGCAGCTTAGCGATAGCGGCCAGGGCAGATACGCAGTATTTT
CDR3aa: CASSLAIAARADTQYF

j_gene: TRBJ2-6
d_gene: TRBD1
v_gene: TRBV19
abundance: .
len: 17
CDR3nt: TGTGCCAGTAGTAGAGACAGGGGGAACTCTGGGGCCAACGTCCTGACTTTC
CDR3aa: CASSRDRGNSGANVLTF

j_gene: TRBJ1-5
d_gene: .
v_gene: TRBV18
abundance: .
len: 13
CDR3nt: TGTGCCAGCTCTCGGTGGGAGAGCCAGCCCCAGCATTTT
CDR3aa: CASSRWESQPQHF

j_gene: TRBJ1-5
d_gene: .
v_gene: TRBV25-1
abundance: .
len: 14
CDR3nt: TGTGCCAGCAGCGGGTTGGATGGCAGTCAGCCCCAGCATTTT
CDR3aa: CASSGLDGSQPQHF

j_gene: TRBJ1-5
d_gene: .
v_gene: TRBV7-9
abundance: once
len: 14
CDR3nt: TGTGCCAGCAGTACAGCGGGGAGTGATGAGCCCCAGCATTTT
CDR3aa: CASSTAGSDEPQHF

j_gene: TRBJ2-5
d_gene: .
v_gene: TRBV7-7
abundance: .
len: 16
CDR3nt: TGTGCCAGCAGCTTCGGGACCGTAGCCGACACAGAGACCCAGTACTTC
CDR3aa: CASSFGTVADTETQYF

j_gene: TRBJ2-7
d_gene: TRBD1
v_gene: TRBV7-8
abundance: .
len: 14
CDR3nt: TGTGCCAGCAGCTTAGCGCCCAGGGGGTGGGAGCAGTACTTC
CDR3aa: CASSLAPRGWEQYF

j_gene: TRBJ2-3
d_gene: TRBD1
v_gene: TRBV12-5
abundance: .
len: 17
CDR3nt: TGTGCTAGTGGACTGACTGAGGGGGCGAGTGGCACAGATACGCAGTATTTT
CDR3aa: CASGLTEGASGTDTQYF

j_gene: TRBJ1-1
d_gene: TRBD1
v_gene: TRBV18
abundance: .
len: 15
CDR3nt: TGTGCCAGCTCACCTTTAGGACAGGGTGGCACTGAAGCTTTCTTT
CDR3aa: CASSPLGQGGTEAFF

j_gene: TRBJ1-4
d_gene: .
v_gene: TRBV9
abundance: .
len: 14
CDR3nt: TGTGCCAGCAGCGTCGGGGGGGGCGGTGAAAAACTGTTTTTT
CDR3aa: CASSVGGGGEKLFF

j_gene: TRBJ2-7
d_gene: TRBD1
v_gene: TRBV6-5
abundance: .
len: 15
CDR3nt: TGTGCCAGCAAACCCGGACAGGGGGCAAACTACGAGCAGTACTTC
CDR3aa: CASKPGQGANYEQYF

j_gene: TRBJ1-1
d_gene: .
v_gene: TRBV6-1
abundance: .
len: 15
CDR3nt: TGTGCCAGCAGTGAAGTGGAGGGTTGGAGCACTGAAGCTTTCTTT
CDR3aa: CASSEVEGWSTEAFF

j_gene: TRBJ2-2
d_gene: .
v_gene: TRBV7-9
abundance: .
len: 13
CDR3nt: TGTGCCAGCAGCACCACAGCGACCGGGGAGCTGTTTTTT
CDR3aa: CASSTTATGELFF

j_gene: TRBJ1-1
d_gene: TRBD1
v_gene: TRBV5-1
abundance: .
len: 15
CDR3nt: TGCGCCAGCAGCTCCCAAACAGGGGGTGGCACTGAAGCTTTCTTT
CDR3aa: CASSSQTGGGTEAFF

j_gene: TRBJ1-1
d_gene: .
v_gene: TRBV29-1
abundance: .
len: 11
CDR3nt: TGCAGCGTTGCAATAGTCACTGAAGCTTTCTTT
CDR3aa: CSVAIVTEAFF

j_gene: TRBJ2-7
d_gene: .
v_gene: TRBV4-2
abundance: .
len: 11
CDR3nt: TGTGCCAGCAGCCAGAGTTCCGAGCAGTACTTC
CDR3aa: CASSQSSEQYF

j_gene: TRBJ1-2
d_gene: .
v_gene: TRBV6-1
abundance: .
len: 15
CDR3nt: TGTGCCAGCACCTTTAGGGGGGGTGGTGACTATGGCTACACCTTC
CDR3aa: CASTFRGGGDYGYTF

j_gene: TRBJ1-2
d_gene: TRBD1
v_gene: TRBV11-2
abundance: .
len: 15
CDR3nt: TGTGCCAGCAGCCGAGACAGGGTGGAAGACTATGGCTACACCTTC
CDR3aa: CASSRDRVEDYGYTF

j_gene: TRBJ2-7
d_gene: .
v_gene: TRBV5-1
abundance: few
len: 14
CDR3nt: TGCGCCAGCAGCTGGGGGAGGCAGGGGTTCGAGCAGTACTTC
CDR3aa: CASSWGRQGFEQYF

j_gene: TRBJ2-7
d_gene: TRBD1
v_gene: TRBV5-5
abundance: medium-sized
len: 15
CDR3nt: TGTGCCAGCAGCCTGGGACAGGGGGCATCGTACGAGCAGTACTTC
CDR3aa: CASSLGQGASYEQYF

j_gene: TRBJ1-1
d_gene: .
v_gene: TRBV4-1
abundance: .
len: 18
CDR3nt: TGCGCCAGCAGCCAGGAACCACCTCGGCCCGGAGGGATCACTGAAGCTTTCTTT
CDR3aa: CASSQEPPRPGGITEAFF

j_gene: TRBJ1-1
d_gene: TRBD1
v_gene: TRBV7-9
abundance: .
len: 16
CDR3nt: TGTGCCAGCATCTTAACCGTTGCGGCAGGGGGGACTGAAGCTTTCTTT
CDR3aa: CASILTVAAGGTEAFF

j_gene: TRBJ2-7
d_gene: .
v_gene: TRBV29-1
abundance: medium-sized
len: 14
CDR3nt: TGCAGCGTCGACGTGGGCAGAGGGACCTACGAGCAGTACTTC
CDR3aa: CSVDVGRGTYEQYF

j_gene: TRBJ2-5
d_gene: .
v_gene: TRBV30
abundance: .
len: 14
CDR3nt: TGTGCCTGGAGTGTACCGGGTCTACAAGAGACCCAGTACTTC
CDR3aa: CAWSVPGLQETQYF

j_gene: TRBJ1-3
d_gene: .
v_gene: TRBV29-1
abundance: few
len: 11
CDR3nt: TGCAGCGTTAGTCTCGGAAACACCATATATTTT
CDR3aa: CSVSLGNTIYF

j_gene: TRBJ1-1
d_gene: .
v_gene: TRBV7-9
abundance: .
len: 17
CDR3nt: TGTGCCAGCAGCTTAGCCCCCGGGATAAACATGAACACTGAAGCTTTCTTT
CDR3aa: CASSLAPGINMNTEAFF

j_gene: TRBJ2-7
d_gene: .
v_gene: TRBV6-5
abundance: few
len: 11
CDR3nt: TGTGCCAGCAGTTACGGGGGCGGGCAGTACTTC
CDR3aa: CASSYGGGQYF

j_gene: TRBJ1-2
d_gene: .
v_gene: TRBV7-8
abundance: once
len: 12
CDR3nt: TGTGCCAGCAGCTCCAACGGGGTGGGCTACACCTTC
CDR3aa: CASSSNGVGYTF

j_gene: TRBJ2-2
d_gene: .
v_gene: TRBV19
abundance: .
len: 14
CDR3nt: TGTGCCAGTTGTTGGGGGCGCTATACCGGGGAGCTGTTTTTT
CDR3aa: CASCWGRYTGELFF

j_gene: TRBJ2-7
d_gene: .
v_gene: TRBV28
abundance: few
len: 13
CDR3nt: TGTGCCAGCAGTTTAGTAACAGCCTACGAGCAGTACTTC
CDR3aa: CASSLVTAYEQYF

j_gene: TRBJ2-1
d_gene: TRBD2
v_gene: TRBV30
abundance: .
len: 14
CDR3nt: TGTGCCTGGGGACGGACTAGCCAGAAGAATGAGCAGTTCTTC
CDR3aa: CAWGRTSQKNEQFF

j_gene: TRBJ2-5
d_gene: TRBD2
v_gene: TRBV5-1
abundance: .
len: 19
CDR3nt: TGCGCCAGCAGCTTGTCCACCCGGACTAGCGGATATAACCAAGAGACCCAGTACTTC
CDR3aa: CASSLSTRTSGYNQETQYF

j_gene: TRBJ2-1
d_gene: TRBD2
v_gene: TRBV7-9
abundance: .
len: 16
CDR3nt: TGTGCCAGCAGCTGGGGGACCGGGACTAACTACAATGAGCAGTTCTTC
CDR3aa: CASSWGTGTNYNEQFF

j_gene: TRBJ1-1
d_gene: .
v_gene: TRBV30
abundance: .
len: 13
CDR3nt: TGTGCCTGGAACCCAGGGAAGAACACTGAAGCTTTCTTT
CDR3aa: CAWNPGKNTEAFF

j_gene: TRBJ2-7
d_gene: TRBD2
v_gene: TRBV11-2
abundance: once
len: 14
CDR3nt: TGTGCCAGCAGCTTAGGGGGACTAGCGGGGTTACTGGACTTC
CDR3aa: CASSLGGLAGLLDF

j_gene: TRBJ1-5
d_gene: .
v_gene: TRBV6-1
abundance: .
len: 14
CDR3nt: TGTGCCAGCAGTGCGACCAGTCCAAATCAGCCCCAGCATTTT
CDR3aa: CASSATSPNQPQHF

j_gene: TRBJ2-5
d_gene: .
v_gene: TRBV7-9
abundance: .
len: 10
CDR3nt: TGTGCCGCGGGGATAGAGACCCAGTACTTC
CDR3aa: CAAGIETQYF